This T cell receptor beta chain was obtained from a study of shared clonotypes between healthy human individuals. Study-wide context: Ranging from 18 to 49 in age, donors were a couple of women and a few men. Notes on the study in general: Represented diversity (both genetic and exposure-history) was limited by the small number of donors. Generation probability values for non-shared clonotypes were lower than those for clonotypes shared by all four donors.

A note on this clone: Its antigen is currently unknown.

CDR3 length: 16 residues. Trimming cost V 4 bases and J 0 bases, with 14 bases left between them. CDR1 is LNHDA, CDR2 SQIVND, per germline (reference sequence). Generated by immunoSEQ multiplex PCR, the TCRdb table keeps only in-frame clones and is missing some. The sample holds 2 million or so clones, 85% to 95% seen once. All donors qualified as healthy HIV-negative adults and had experienced no recent acute infections or vaccinations. This TCR derives from a man aged 18 to 29 in good health. J is TRBJ2-3 and V is TRBV19, with D unclear. The sample consisted of naive CD4+ T cells sorted from blood. Subset: CD45RA+ positively selected. CDR3 residues: CASSTVEVGSTDTQYF. The CDR3 DNA reads as TGTGCCAGTAGTACTGTAGAAGTCGGAAGCACAGATACGCAGTATTTT.